A selection of T cell receptor beta chains follows, all from one sample in a study of vaccination effects on CD4 cells after COVID-19. Clones were read by immunoSEQ multiplex PCR, and TCRdb kept only the in-frame ones, dropping some. Altogether 42,000 or so clones are present, 60% to 75% being singletons, with the ten largest covering less than 10%. Their cognate antigens are unknown. Source: CD4+ T cells from PBMCs cultured without peptide, taken after COVID-19 vaccination. Every receptor here comes from a human donor who received a COVID-19 vaccine. The CDR3 runs from the conserved cysteine through the conserved F or W. The D gene is left open where the match is weak.

D	V	J	CDR3
NA	TRBV28	TRBJ2-3	CASSPRWGRTDTQYF
TRBD1	TRBV7-9	TRBJ2-2	CASSSVDRVTGELFF
NA	TRBV6-1	TRBJ1-1	CASSEVPGQAFF
TRBD1	TRBV5-4	TRBJ2-7	CASSWKGADHHEQYF
NA	TRBV6-5	TRBJ2-7	CASSFERGTVYEQYF
TRBD1	TRBV4-2	TRBJ2-1	CASSQVGQGRYNEQFF
NA	TRBV2	TRBJ2-2	CASRQDSANTGELFF
NA	TRBV9	TRBJ1-6	CASSPGVDNSPLHF
NA	TRBV7-9	TRBJ2-7	CASSLVGGSEQYF
NA	TRBV2	TRBJ1-3	CASSESAGSGNTIYF
NA	TRBV27	TRBJ2-1	CASRLRTIFYNEQFF
NA	TRBV7-8	TRBJ1-6	CASSLEEGGFYNSPLHF
TRBD1	TRBV4-1	TRBJ2-3	CASSQAAAGGIRTDTQYF
TRBD2	TRBV11-2	TRBJ2-3	CASSFLAAAGVYDTQYF
TRBD1	TRBV24-1	TRBJ2-3	CATSDSTGGHLTDTQYF
NA	TRBV10-1	TRBJ1-1	CASSESGGHGEAFF
NA	TRBV18	TRBJ1-3	CASSLSGTTGNTIYF
NA	TRBV10-3	TRBJ1-3	CAISVRIPLGGDQFYF
NA	TRBV11-2	TRBJ1-6	CASSSGSPLHF
TRBD1	TRBV5-5	TRBJ1-1	CASSVRTGGNAEAFF
TRBD2	TRBV3-1/TRBV3-2	TRBJ2-7	CASSQEGGGRAKYYEQYF
NA	TRBV7-9	TRBJ2-2	CASSESTGELFF
NA	TRBV3-1/TRBV3-2	TRBJ2-6	CASRRDSSFSGANVLTF
TRBD1	TRBV10-3	TRBJ1-2	CAITVDRENYGYTF
TRBD2	TRBV9	TRBJ2-3	CASSVAGTSGAHTQYF
TRBD2	TRBV5-1	TRBJ2-1	CASSPSSGGNSYNEQFF